The entry below gives a single TCR beta chain sequence along with its context. Its antigen is undetermined. The data were obtained in a study of siplizumab effects on memory and regulatory T cells. Measured with immunoSEQ multiplex PCR; TCRdb has only the in-frame clones, and not every one. The sample holds approximately 6,500 clones, about 60% seen once. CDR1 MDHEN and CDR2 SYDVKM come from the germline V gene. V was clipped by 3 bases and J by 2 bases, with 7 bases between them. The CDR3 loop spans 13 amino acids. Study-level results: Naive T cells were seen as more diverse than memory cells and as major alloresponse contributors. Alloreactive sequences traceable to unstimulated CD4+ memory cells declined significantly under siplizumab. Among mappable alloreactive CD4+ clones, the Treg-derived fraction averaged around 70% with siplizumab versus roughly 30% in controls.

TEMRA, effector memory, memory and naive subsets, all unstimulated, were sequenced in a few donor pairs. This TCR was sampled from a human donor in good health. The rearrangement joins TRBV28 to TRBJ1-2; D gene uncertain. Sequenced sample: effector memory CD8+ T cells sorted from blood. The subset: unstimulated CD8+ effector memory T cells. The CDR3 spells CASSLTSNYGYTF. The CDR3 DNA is TGTGCCAGCAGTTTGACTTCGAACTATGGCTACACCTTC.